The next 28 T cell receptor beta chains were all read from a single sample in a study of OX40 agonist ivuxolimab in advanced cancers. To prepare the library, the immunoSEQ multiplex PCR assay was applied. As stored in TCRdb, this immuneACCESS dataset retains in-frame rearrangements with V and J assigned. A fraction of the clones does not appear; measured against another copy, unresolved V genes explain less than half of the discrepancy, and the remainder lacks a known reason. The sample includes over 25,000 clones, with approximately 86% observed a single time. Clones ranked in the top ten supply approximately 28% of the sample. The material was CD4+ or CD8+ T cells sorted from blood, obtained in a trial of the OX40 agonist ivuxolimab. The receptors stem from an adult with an advanced solid tumor such as melanoma, head and neck, liver or kidney cancer.

This clone ranks as medium-sized (0.01 to 0.1%). The chain carries TRBV4-1 and TRBJ2-5, with D maybe TRBD2 (5 bases). The V gene lost 4 bases and the J gene lost 0 bases, with 9 bases spanning the gap. Germline V gene data show CDR1 as MGHRA and CDR2 as YSYEKL. This CDR3 is 14 amino acids long. CDR3: CASSRRTDQETQYF. The CDR3 DNA is TGCGCCAGCAGCCGTAGGACTGACCAAGAGACCCAGTACTTC.

This chain joins TRBV7-8 and TRBJ2-1, with 12 bases that match TRBD2. Germline V gives CDR1 SGHVS, CDR2 FQNEAQ. CDR3 length: 15 amino acids. With V trimmed by 3 bases and J by 7 bases, 4 bases remained unmatched. The CDR3, as DNA: TGTGCCAGCAGCTTCCCTCTAGCGGGAGGGAATGAGCAGTTCTTC. Translated: CASSFPLAGGNEQFF.

The chain has TRBV11-2 and TRBJ1-4; D perhaps matches TRBD1 (6 bases). This CDR3 contains 14 residues. Germline CDR1 and CDR2: SGHAT and FQNNGV. Deletions cut 7 bases from V and 0 bases from J, with 9 bases between. CDR3 bases: TGTGCCAGCACCCGGACAGCAACTAATGAAAAACTGTTTTTT. Its translation: CASTRTATNEKLFF.

This clone was detected only a few times. This chain joins TRBV6-9 and TRBJ1-4, with TRBD1 matching 7 bases. The junction had 4 bases not matched to a gene; V was cut back by 4 bases and J by 5 bases. This CDR3 region has 14 residues. From germline, CDR1 is MNHGY and CDR2 SVAAGI. CDR3 nucleotides: TGTGCCAGCAGTTCGGGACAGAAGAATGAAAAACTGTTTTTT. Translating it yields CASSSGQKNEKLFF.

J is TRBJ2-7 and V is TRBV19; no definite D call. The CDR3 loop spans 11 amino acids. Germline assignment: CDR1 LNHDA and CDR2 SQIVND (reference sequence). V was cut by 1 base and J by 7 bases, with 5 bases left in between. CDR3: CASSIGGEQYF. CDR3 coding DNA: TGTGCCAGTAGTATAGGGGGAGAGCAGTACTTC.

This clone was seen more than once but under ten times. The rearrangement links TRBV2 to TRBJ2-3, with TRBD1 matching over 7 bases. CDR3 length equals 18 residues. CDR1 and CDR2 from the germline V gene are SNHLY and FYNNEI. With 1 base clipped from V and 2 bases from J, the junction kept 12 bases outside the gene matches. CDR3 sequence: CASSEVRDSMTDTDTQYF. The CDR3 DNA follows: TGTGCCAGCAGTGAAGTTCGGGACAGCATGACAGACACAGATACGCAGTATTTT.

The CDR3 here is CASDRLAGGLAQYF. DNA of the CDR3: TGTGCCAGCGACCGACTAGCGGGGGGGCTTGCGCAGTATTTT. V gene TRBV2 combines with J gene TRBJ2-3; TRBD2 agrees at 14 bases. V was clipped by 8 bases and J by 10 bases; unmatched bases: 8. The germline CDR1 and CDR2 sequences are SNHLY and FYNNEI. CDR3 length: 14 residues.

V gene TRBV14 combines with J gene TRBJ2-2; D not certain. Trimming took off 7 bases at V and 0 bases at J, with 24 bases between the two ends. This CDR3 spans 19 amino acids. CDR1 and CDR2 from the germline V gene are SGHDN and FVKESK. The DNA of the CDR3 is TGTGCCAGCACCCACTCATGGACCAGGCAGGCCGCGAACACCGGGGAGCTGTTTTTT. It is translated as CASTHSWTRQAANTGELFF.

This chain connects TRBV5-6 to TRBJ2-7; the D gene is possibly TRBD1 (6 bases). CDR3 length: 14 amino acids. Trimming took off 2 bases at V and 3 bases at J, with 12 bases between the two ends. Germline lookup yields CDR1 SGHDT and CDR2 YYEEEE. The CDR3, as DNA: TGTGCCAGCAGCTTCGGACAGACCAACTACGAGCAGTACTTC. This encodes CASSFGQTNYEQYF.

This clone turned up a few times. The chain uses TRBV7-9 and TRBJ2-7; unclear D gene. The CDR3 has 11 residues. Trimming stripped 4 bases from V and 5 bases from J, with 6 bases between. Germline V lookup: CDR1 SEHNR, CDR2 FQNEAQ (reference sequence). In nucleotides, the CDR3 is TGTGCCAGCAGCTCTGGACACGAGCAGTACTTC. It is translated as CASSSGHEQYF.

The J gene is TRBJ1-5, the V gene TRBV29-1; D might be TRBD1 (5 bases). V shed 7 bases and J shed 11 bases, with 27 bases lying between them. The CDR3 length is 15 residues. CDR1 and CDR2 (germline): SQVTM, ANQGSEA. DNA for the CDR3: TGCAGCGCCAACCTAGGGGCTGCAGAGCAATCAGCCCAGCATTTT. Residues: CSANLGAAEQSAQHF.

The chain combines TRBV7-9 with TRBJ1-1; D is unclear. CDR1 and CDR2 from the germline V gene are SEHNR and FQNEAQ (reference sequence). The CDR3 sequence is 14 residues long. The germline V and J ends were trimmed by 2 bases and 10 bases, with 17 bases remaining between them. CDR3 amino acids: CASSLLGDRDGAFF. CDR3 nucleotides: TGTGCCAGCAGCTTATTGGGAGACCGCGATGGAGCTTTCTTT.

This clone was seen more than once but under ten times. The chain combines TRBV9 with TRBJ2-3; 8 bases fit TRBD2. Germline lookup yields CDR1 SGDLS and CDR2 YYNGEE. CDR3 length: 16 residues. J gave up 0 bases and V 0 bases, and 3 bases lay outside the gene matches. CDR3 sequence reads: CASSVGVAGSTDTQYF. CDR3 nucleotide sequence: TGTGCCAGCAGCGTAGGGGTAGCGGGGAGCACAGATACGCAGTATTTT.

The chain is built from TRBV9 and TRBJ2-1; no firm D call. Germline CDR1 is SGDLS and CDR2 is YYNGEE. Trimming took off 7 bases at V and 8 bases at J, with 7 bases between the two ends. CDR3 length: 10 residues. The CDR3 reads CASGLHEQFF. DNA for the CDR3: TGTGCCAGCGGGCTTCATGAGCAGTTCTTC.

The chain is built from TRBV4-1 and TRBJ2-3, with no clear D. The V and J ends lost 0 bases and 1 base respectively, with 5 bases between them. In germline, CDR1 is MGHRA, CDR2 YSYEKL. This CDR3 has 14 residues. The CDR3 protein is CASSQDIGTDTQYF. The CDR3 nucleotides are TGCGCCAGCAGCCAAGATATCGGCACAGATACGCAGTATTTT.

V gene TRBV5-6 combines with J gene TRBJ2-6; D remains ambiguous. Per the germline V gene, CDR1 is SGHDT and CDR2 is YYEEEE. Trimming cost V 4 bases and J 4 bases, with 6 bases left between them. The CDR3 contains 13 residues. DNA for the CDR3: TGTGCCAGCAGCCCCCCGGGGGCCAACGTCCTGACTTTC. Its protein product is CASSPPGANVLTF.

This clone was detected once. The chain combines TRBV11-3 with TRBJ2-1; 8 bases fit TRBD2. J gave up 0 bases and V 0 bases, and 7 bases lay outside the gene matches. Germline CDR1 is SGHNT and CDR2 is YENEEA. This CDR3 region has 18 residues. The CDR3: CASSLDPPLAGSYNEQFF. The CDR3 coding sequence is TGTGCCAGCAGCTTAGATCCCCCTCTAGCGGGCTCCTACAATGAGCAGTTCTTC. Drawing the rest from reference TRBV11-3 and TRBJ2-1, the complete variable domain is EAGVVQSPRYKIIEKKQPVAFWCNPISGHNTLYWYLQNLGQGPELLIRYENEEAVDDSQLPKDRFSAERLKGVDSTLKIQPAELGDSAVYLCASSLDPPLAGSYNEQFFGPGTRLTVL.

The chain links TRBV6-6 to TRBJ2-1; 8 bases map to TRBD2. The J segment lost 8 bases and the V segment lost 6 bases, leaving 6 bases of the junction unmatched. The CDR3 is made up of 13 amino acids. Germline lookup yields CDR1 MNHNY and CDR2 SVGAGI (reference sequence). This chain's CDR3 is CASRTSVFDEQFF. CDR3 sequence (DNA): TGTGCCAGCAGGACTAGCGTTTTCGATGAGCAGTTCTTC.

The chain has TRBV6-5 and TRBJ2-3; D not resolved. The V and J ends lost 2 bases and 2 bases respectively, with 14 bases between them. Germline CDR1 is MNHEY and CDR2 is SVGAGI. The CDR3 is made up of 16 amino acids. In DNA, the CDR3 is TGTGCCAGCAGTTACCGCCGGGCTAAATCCACAGATACGCAGTATTTT. Its protein is CASSYRRAKSTDTQYF.

This clone was detected only once. The CDR3 nucleotides read TGTGCCAGCAGTGATTCGCAGTTTGTGACCAAAAACATTCAGTACTTC. Its protein product is CASSDSQFVTKNIQYF. The J gene is TRBJ2-4, the V gene TRBV2, with D hard to call. The V end was cut by 3 bases, the J end by 2 bases, with 14 bases between. The CDR3 spans 16 residues. Germline CDR1 reads SNHLY; CDR2 reads FYNNEI.

This clone was seen a few times. The chain uses TRBV4-1 and TRBJ2-1; unclear D gene. V lost 4 bases and J lost 6, with 10 bases in between. Germline lookup yields CDR1 MGHRA and CDR2 YSYEKL. CDR3 length: 13 amino acids. The CDR3 region is CASSPIISNEQFF. The DNA for the CDR3 is TGCGCCAGCAGCCCCATAATCTCCAATGAGCAGTTCTTC.

Only one count was recorded for this clone. V gene TRBV27 combines with J gene TRBJ2-7, with TRBD2 as a possible D gene (6 bases). CDR1 is MNHEY and CDR2 is SMNVEV in the germline V gene (reference sequence). V dropped 9 bases and J dropped 0 bases, with 12 bases sitting between them. This CDR3 region has 13 residues. CDR3 DNA sequence: TGTGCCAGTTGGGGGGAGCCCTCCTACGAGCAGTACTTC. As protein: CASWGEPSYEQYF.

The chain employs TRBV11-2 and TRBJ1-1; 7 positions agree with TRBD1. This CDR3 region has 13 residues. Germline V gene data show CDR1 as SGHAT and CDR2 as FQNNGV. V trimming: 0 bases; J trimming: 10 bases; junction bases outside the gene matches: 5. CDR3 coding DNA: TGTGCCAGCAGCTTAGACGTTAGGGGGCCAGCTTTCTTT. Translation: CASSLDVRGPAFF.

The V call is TRBV27, the J call TRBJ1-1; 9 bases agree with TRBD1. Trimming took 5 bases from V and 5 from J; bases not matched to a gene: 6. The CDR3 totals 14 residues. Germline CDR1 reads MNHEY; CDR2 reads SMNVEV (reference sequence). The CDR3 spells CASSTRDRETEAFF. The DNA of the CDR3 is TGTGCCAGCAGTACTAGGGACAGGGAGACTGAAGCTTTCTTT.

Notes on this clone: A much larger clone lies a single base off, so this may be a read error. The V call is TRBV5-5, the J call TRBJ2-7, with D unclear. CDR1 and CDR2 (germline): SGHKS, YYEKEE (reference sequence). V lost 1 base, J lost 2 bases, and 1 base lay in between. There are 11 residues in the CDR3. For the CDR3, the DNA is TGTGCCAGCAGCTTGACCTACGAGCAGTACTTC. Its translation: CASSLTYEQYF. Full variable domain (remainder filled in from reference TRBV5-5 and TRBJ2-7): DAGVTQSPTHLIKTRGQQVTLRCSPISGHKSVSWYQQVLGQGPQFIFQYYEKEERGRGNFPDRFSARQFPNYSSELNVNALLLGDSALYLCASSLTYEQYFGPGTRLTVT.

The chain combines TRBV5-1 with TRBJ2-3; possibly TRBD1 or TRBD2 for D (7 bases each). The V gene's germline CDR1 is SGHRS and CDR2 YFSETQ. Trimming pared 4 bases from V and 6 bases from J, leaving 18 bases between. The CDR3 totals 15 residues. The CDR3 nucleotides read TGCGCCAGCAGCCACGACAGGGAGGGAGCCGATACGCAGTATTTT. Encoded protein: CASSHDREGADTQYF.

The V gene is TRBV11-1, the J gene TRBJ2-7; D perhaps matches TRBD2 (5 bases). Germline V gene data show CDR1 as SGHAT and CDR2 as FQDESV (reference sequence). V was trimmed by 2 bases and J by 5 bases, leaving 10 bases between them. There are 13 residues in the CDR3. CDR3 sequence reads: CASSLLWRDEQYF. DNA for the CDR3: TGTGCCAGCAGCTTACTTTGGCGGGACGAGCAGTACTTC.

This clone has just a few counts. The chain links TRBV27 to TRBJ2-7, with D uncertain. From germline, CDR1 is MNHEY and CDR2 SMNVEV (reference sequence). V lost 0 bases, J lost 5 bases, and 11 bases lay in between. There are 14 residues in the CDR3. This CDR3 is CASSLSTSVDEQYF. CDR3 coding DNA: TGTGCCAGCAGTTTATCAACCAGTGTTGACGAGCAGTACTTC.